The 30 T cell receptor beta chains reported below all come from one sample, sequenced in a study of Tregs in tolerant kidney transplant recipients. Sequenced by immunoSEQ multiplex PCR; TCRdb stores in-frame clones only, minus some. This table holds about 48,000 clones. Sequences were derived from CD4+ T cells from blood, sampled before the transplant. All receptors derive from a human donor who received a combined kidney and bone marrow transplant.

In the case of this clone: The observed sequence ends 3 residues before the CDR3 terminus, with the missing tail filled in from the germline J gene. The rearrangement uses TRBV6-1 and TRBJ1-5, with a tentative D call TRBD1 (5 bases). V lost 2 bases to trimming and J lost 3 bases, with 8 bases between them. The CDR3 contains 14 residues. Germline V gene data show CDR1 as MNHNS and CDR2 as SASEGT. CDR3 amino acids: CASSEQGNNQPQHF. The sequenced part of the CDR3 DNA is TGTGCCAGCAGTGAACAGGGCAACAATCAGCCC.

To note about this clone: The CDR3 end falls 3 residues outside the read, so it is completed with the germline J gene. The J gene is TRBJ1-2, the V gene TRBV18; D perhaps matches TRBD1 (5 bases). Trimming left V 0 bases short and J 5 bases short, with 13 bases between. This CDR3 has 15 amino acids. The germline V gene has CDR1 KGHSH and CDR2 LQKENI. The CDR3 loop is CASSPPGVGSYGYTF. CDR3 bases read: TGTGCCAGCTCACCACCAGGGGTGGGATCGTATGGC.

On this clone itself: From the germline J gene comes the end of the CDR3, since the read stops 3 residues before it. The gene calls are TRBV5-1 and TRBJ2-5; tentatively, D is TRBD1 (5 bases). The CDR3 extends over 14 amino acids. Germline CDR1 is SGHRS and CDR2 is YFSETQ. V lost 1 base to trimming and J lost 5 bases, with 12 bases between them. The CDR3: CASSLSKGWETQYF. Partial CDR3 DNA: TGCGCCAGCAGCTTGTCAAAGGGGTGGGAGACC. Combining the CDR3 with reference TRBV5-1 and TRBJ2-5 gives the whole variable domain KAGVTQTPRYLIKTRGQQVTLSCSPISGHRSVSWYQQTPGQGLQFLFEYFSETQRNKGNFPGRFSGRQFSNSRSEMNVSTLELGDSALYLCASSLSKGWETQYFGPGTRLLVL.

In regard to this clone: The read falls 3 residues short of the CDR3 end, and the missing part is taken from the germline J gene. The genes are TRBV19 and TRBJ2-3; D not certain. Germline loops: CDR1 LNHDA, CDR2 SQIVND (reference sequence). This CDR3 is built from 13 residues. Trimming removed 4 bases from V and 5 bases from J, with 10 bases in between. Incomplete CDR3 DNA: TGTGCCAGTAGTAGCCAACGAGGAGATACG. It encodes CASSSQRGDT. The complete CDR3 protein is CASSSQRGDTQYF.

A note on this clone: Coverage ceases 3 residues before the CDR3 finishes, and the germline J gene fills in the end. This sequence joins TRBV7-6 and TRBJ2-5; 8 bases map to TRBD2. Germline loops: CDR1 SGHVS, CDR2 FNYEAQ. This CDR3 is built from 15 residues. The junction had 6 bases not matched to a gene; V was cut back by 1 base and J by 5 bases. Partial CDR3 DNA: TGTGCCAGCAGCTTAGGGAATAGCGGGATGGAGACC. This codes for CASSLGNSGMET. The whole CDR3 reads CASSLGNSGMETQYF.

CDR3 sequence reads: CAWATGTGWETQYF. The sequenced CDR3 bases are TGTGCCTGGGCCACCGGGACAGGGTGGGAGACC. The chain employs TRBV30 and TRBJ2-5; 9 bases match TRBD1. The missing CDR3 end, 3 residues past where the read stops, is filled in from the germline J gene. Unmatched junction bases numbered 9, after V lost 5 bases and J lost 5 bases. Germline values: CDR1 GTSNPN, CDR2 SVGIG (reference sequence). The CDR3 has 14 amino acids.

Remarks on this clone: Germline and junction disagree at one end, which may indicate a read error. The DNA read from the CDR3 is TGTGCTAGCAGCTCCCACCCAGGGGGCGAGGAGACC. Its protein product is CASSSHPGGEET. The complete CDR3 sequence is CASSSHPGGEETQYF. V is TRBV7-7 and J is TRBJ2-5; the match to TRBD1 covers 8 bases. The observed sequence ends 3 residues before the CDR3 terminus, with the missing tail filled in from the germline J gene. The germline V gene has CDR1 SSHAT and CDR2 FNYEAQ (reference sequence). This CDR3 is 15 amino acids long.

As to this clone: The read terminates 3 residues before the CDR3 end, so the remaining end is supplied by the germline J gene. This sequence joins TRBV2 and TRBJ1-5; 7 bases match TRBD1. The junction had 8 bases not matched to a gene; V was cut back by 9 bases and J by 6 bases. The CDR3 consists of 13 residues. Germline V lookup: CDR1 SNHLY, CDR2 FYNNEI. The CDR3 DNA, read in part, is TGTGCCAGTGGGACAGACTATACTCAGCCC. Encoded protein: CASGTDYTQP. The whole CDR3 sequence reads CASGTDYTQPQHF.

Here the CDR3 reads CASSRGQGLGFNSPLHF. The sequenced part of the CDR3 DNA is TGTGCCAGCTCACGCGGACAGGGGCTGGGTTTTAATTCACCC. This chain joins TRBV18 and TRBJ1-6, with 9 bases fitting TRBD1. The read terminates 3 residues ahead of where the CDR3 ends, so the germline J gene completes it. This CDR3 is 17 amino acids long. The V and J ends lost 4 bases and 6 bases, in that order; junction bases with no gene match: 10. CDR1 and CDR2 from the germline V gene are KGHSH and LQKENI.

Concerning this clone: The sequenced fragment ends 3 residues before the CDR3 boundary, so the rest is inferred from the germline J gene. The chain is built from TRBV30 and TRBJ1-1, with D tentatively TRBD1 (6 bases). V was pared by 6 bases and J by 1 base, with 12 bases between. Per germline, CDR1 GTSNPN and CDR2 SVGIG (reference sequence). The CDR3 length is 13 residues. The CDR3 protein is CACKGGWNTEAFF. The CDR3 DNA, read in part, is TGTGCCTGTAAGGGGGGGTGGAACACTGAA.

Concerning this clone: The CDR3 end falls 3 residues outside the read, so it is completed with the germline J gene. The chain links TRBV7-8 to TRBJ2-1, with TRBD2 identical over 7 bases. Trimming cost V 6 bases and J 0 bases; bases outside gene matches: 11. The CDR3 consists of 17 residues. Germline CDR1 and CDR2: SGHVS and FQNEAQ. The CDR3 bases that were read are TGTGCCAGCAGACGCAGGGAGGGGATTAGCTCCTACAATGAG. This sequence encodes CASRRREGISSYNE. The complete CDR3 reads CASRRREGISSYNEQFF.

To note about this clone: The missing CDR3 end, 3 residues past where the read stops, is filled in from the germline J gene. The chain has TRBV29-1 and TRBJ2-1; D may be TRBD2 (5 bases). CDR1 is SQVTM, CDR2 ANQGSEA, per germline. The CDR3 spans 14 residues. Trimming cost V 7 bases and J 6 bases, with 19 bases left between them. The CDR3 sequence is CSAKIRGYSNEQFF. CDR3 DNA, as far as it was read: TGCAGCGCTAAGATACGCGGGTATAGCAATGAG.

Of note for this clone: The DNA ends 3 residues before the CDR3 does, and the rest of the CDR3 is filled in from the germline J gene. V and J are TRBV18 and TRBJ2-7, with D possibly being TRBD1 (7 bases). V dropped 5 bases and J dropped 2 bases, with 10 bases sitting between them. This CDR3 has 13 amino acids. Germline values: CDR1 KGHSH, CDR2 LQKENI. CDR3 DNA (partial): TGTGCCAGCTCATCAGGGGGGCCCTACGAG. It specifies CASSSGGPYE. Given in full, the CDR3 is CASSSGGPYEQYF.

Worth noting for this clone: The read stops 3 residues short of the end of the CDR3; the missing end is completed from the germline J gene. V is TRBV2 and J is TRBJ1-5, with TRBD1 matching over 7 bases. The CDR3 length is 14 residues. Germline lookup yields CDR1 SNHLY and CDR2 FYNNEI. The V and J ends lost 6 bases and 3 bases, in that order; junction bases with no gene match: 5. The CDR3 loop is CASRRDSNNQPQHF. The CDR3 DNA, read in part, is TGTGCCAGCAGGAGGGACAGCAACAATCAGCCC.

Points on this clone: The CDR3 end is not reached by the read, which stops 3 residues before it; the germline J gene fills it in. V is TRBV7-2 and J is TRBJ2-5; D is possibly TRBD1 (6 bases). The V and J ends lost 1 base and 1 base respectively, with 7 bases between them. The CDR3 extends over 14 amino acids. The germline CDR1 and CDR2 sequences are SGHTA and FQGNSA. The CDR3 DNA, read in part, is TGTGCCAGCAGCTTAGGGGGGCCCCAAGAGACC. Amino acid sequence: CASSLGGPQET. The entire CDR3 reads CASSLGGPQETQYF.

In regard to this clone: Read sequence stops 3 residues before the CDR3 end, and the germline J gene provides the missing end. The gene calls are TRBV18 and TRBJ1-1; D remains ambiguous. CDR3 length: 13 amino acids. Between the trimmed V and J ends, which lost 6 bases and 1 base, there was a span of 9 bases. The germline V gene encodes CDR1 KGHSH and CDR2 LQKENI. Here the CDR3 reads CASSLQENTEAFF. The sequenced CDR3 bases are TGTGCCAGCTCTCTTCAGGAGAACACTGAA. Complete variable domain (other parts from reference TRBV18 and TRBJ1-1): NAGVMQNPRHLVRRRGQEARLRCSPMKGHSHVYWYRQLPEEGLKFMVYLQKENIIDESGMPKERFSAEFPKEGPSILRIQQVVRGDSAAYFCASSLQENTEAFFGQGTRLTVV.

On this clone itself: Read coverage stops 3 residues before the CDR3 terminus; the germline J gene supplies the remainder. This rearrangement joins TRBV19 to TRBJ1-2; unclear D gene. Germline V gene lookup returns CDR1 LNHDA and CDR2 SQIVND (reference sequence). The CDR3 totals 13 residues. V was pared by 3 bases and J by 0 bases, with 5 bases between. The sequenced part of the CDR3 DNA is TGTGCCAGTAGTATGTCAGCTAACTATGGC. This encodes CASSMSANYG. The complete CDR3 protein is CASSMSANYGYTF.

As regards this clone: The read stops 3 residues short of the end of the CDR3; the missing end is completed from the germline J gene. This chain connects TRBV19 to TRBJ2-3; TRBD1 agrees at 8 bases. Germline trimming cut 5 bases from V and 3 bases from J; bases unmatched to any gene: 4. This CDR3 contains 14 residues. From germline, CDR1 is LNHDA and CDR2 SQIVND (reference sequence). CDR3 DNA (partial): TGTGCCAGTAGTGAGGACAGGGTTACAGATACG. Its protein product is CASSEDRVTDT. The entire CDR3 protein reads CASSEDRVTDTQYF.

Of note for this clone: The sequence runs out 3 residues before the end of the CDR3; the remainder is reconstructed from the germline J gene. The V and J genes are TRBV10-3 and TRBJ1-5; weak D call: TRBD1 (5 bases). V lost 11 bases to trimming and J lost 5 bases, with 13 bases between them. CDR1 is ENHRY and CDR2 is SYGVKD in the germline V gene. The CDR3 sequence is 12 residues long. Incomplete CDR3 DNA: TGTGCCGTTTCGGCGGGGGATCAGCCC. Its translation is CAVSAGDQP. In full, the CDR3 reads CAVSAGDQPQHF.

As regards this clone: The read ends 3 residues shy of where the CDR3 ends; the end is completed using the germline J gene. The same CDR3 is also encoded by other DNA sequences in this sample. The chain couples TRBV19 to TRBJ1-5; the match to TRBD1 covers 9 bases. In germline, CDR1 is LNHDA, CDR2 SQIVND (reference sequence). Trimming removed 5 bases from V and 6 bases from J; junction bases left unmatched: 5. This CDR3 is 14 amino acids long. The CDR3 loop is CASSGTGGGQPQHF. Partial CDR3 DNA: TGTGCCAGTAGTGGCACAGGGGGCGGTCAGCCC.

CDR3 sequence: CASSLRGSNTEAFF. The covered CDR3 bases are TGTGCCAGCAGCTTAAGGGGGTCCAACACTGAA. The chain combines TRBV7-9 with TRBJ1-1; maybe TRBD1 (6 bases). The read halts 3 residues ahead of the CDR3 end, with the missing end drawn from the germline J gene. Germline CDR1 SEHNR, CDR2 FQNEAQ (reference sequence). Trimming pared 2 bases from V and 2 bases from J, leaving 9 bases between. This CDR3 has 14 residues.

Turning to this clone: The read terminates 3 residues ahead of where the CDR3 ends, so the germline J gene completes it. The chain links TRBV29-1 to TRBJ1-4; a weak D match, TRBD1 (5 bases). Per germline, CDR1 SQVTM and CDR2 ANQGSEA. V dropped 7 bases and J dropped 4 bases, with 10 bases sitting between them. The CDR3 totals 12 residues. The CDR3 protein is CSGQGLNEKLFF. CDR3 bases read: TGCAGCGGCCAGGGTCTTAATGAAAAA.

On this clone: The read is 3 residues too short to cover the CDR3 end, so that end is filled in from the germline J gene. The J gene is TRBJ2-3, the V gene TRBV20-1; 8 bases line up with TRBD2. V lost 0 bases, J lost 1 base, and 6 bases stayed unmatched. Germline CDR1 DFQATT, CDR2 SNEGSKA (reference sequence). The CDR3 is 16 residues long. The part of the CDR3 DNA that was read is TGCAGTGCTAGAGATCTTGGTAGCGGGGGCACAGATACG. Its translation: CSARDLGSGGTDT. From start to end, the CDR3 is CSARDLGSGGTDTQYF.

A remark on this clone: With the read ending 3 residues before the CDR3 end, the germline J gene is used to fill in that end. The chain couples TRBV19 to TRBJ2-1; 12 nucleotides match TRBD2. Germline CDR1 reads LNHDA; CDR2 reads SQIVND (reference sequence). There are 15 residues in the CDR3. J gave up 5 bases and V 3 bases, and 2 bases lay outside the gene matches. CDR3 region: CASSMLAGGDNEQFF. The sequenced CDR3 bases are TGTGCCAGTAGTATGCTAGCGGGGGGGGACAATGAG.

CDR3 amino acids: CASSTQTGRTSYEQYF. The covered CDR3 bases are TGTGCCAGTAGTACCCAGACAGGGCGGACCTCCTACGAG. The gene calls are TRBV19 and TRBJ2-7, with 7 bases identical to TRBD1. The read ends 3 residues early relative to the CDR3; the germline J gene fills the gap. Losses at the gene ends were 4 bases for V and 0 bases for J; bases not matched to a gene: 9. The CDR3 is 16 residues long. The germline V gene has CDR1 LNHDA and CDR2 SQIVND (reference sequence).

Details on this clone: With the read ending 3 residues before the CDR3 end, the germline J gene is used to fill in that end. The V call is TRBV30, the J call TRBJ2-3; TRBD1 agrees at 7 bases. V was pared by 2 bases and J by 3 bases, with 8 bases of the junction left unmatched. The CDR3 is made up of 15 amino acids. In germline, CDR1 is GTSNPN, CDR2 SVGIG (reference sequence). CDR3 region: CAWSTHRGSTDTQYF. The CDR3 bases that were read are TGTGCCTGGAGTACCCACAGGGGAAGTACAGATACG.

Turning to this clone: The read finishes 3 residues shy of the CDR3 end, and the germline J gene is used to complete it. The genes are TRBV18 and TRBJ2-7, with TRBD2 matching over 7 bases. Germline trimming cut 6 bases from V and 4 bases from J; bases unmatched to any gene: 12. Germline V gives CDR1 KGHSH, CDR2 LQKENI. This CDR3 is built from 15 residues. CDR3 DNA, as far as it was read: TGTGCCAGCTCTCCGGGAACTAGCGTCAGGTACGAG. The encoded protein is CASSPGTSVRYE. The full CDR3 is CASSPGTSVRYEQYF.

Comment on this clone: Read data end 3 residues before the CDR3 end; the end is taken from the germline J gene. J is TRBJ2-3 and V is TRBV5-1; a weak D match, TRBD2 (5 bases). CDR3 length: 16 residues. Trimming took off 2 bases at V and 1 base at J, with 14 bases between the two ends. Germline assignment: CDR1 SGHRS and CDR2 YFSETQ. CDR3 DNA, as far as it was read: TGCGCCAGCAGCTTCCGCCGGGGTTCAGGCACAGATACG. Encoded protein: CASSFRRGSGTDT. The CDR3 as a whole reads CASSFRRGSGTDTQYF.

Notes on this clone: Sequencing ends 3 residues short of the CDR3 end; the germline J gene provides the rest. V gene TRBV2 combines with J gene TRBJ1-1; 9 positions agree with TRBD1. The CDR3 covers 14 residues. Germline assignment: CDR1 SNHLY and CDR2 FYNNEI. V was clipped by 6 bases and J by 4 bases; unmatched bases: 6. The DNA read from the CDR3 is TGTGCCAGCAGGACACAGGGGGCGGGCACTGAA. Residues: CASRTQGAGTE. The full-length CDR3 reads as CASRTQGAGTEAFF.

With respect to this clone: From the germline J gene comes the end of the CDR3, since the read stops 3 residues before it. This chain uses TRBV18 with TRBJ2-7; maybe TRBD2 (5 bases). The CDR3 is 14 residues long. Germline CDR1 KGHSH, CDR2 LQKENI. V lost 3 bases and J lost 5, with 14 bases in between. CDR3 DNA, as far as it was read: TGTGCCAGCTCACCGTACCTTTCCGGGGACGAG. Its protein is CASSPYLSGDE. In full, the CDR3 reads CASSPYLSGDEQYF.